Listed here are 29 T cell receptor beta chains from one sample, sequenced in a study of T cell repertoires in cytomegalovirus infection. TCRdb processed the reads anew with MiXCR; each CDR3 protein has one entry. The sample yields around 800,000 distinct CDR3 sequences, less than 35% seen once. No cognate antigen is known for these TCRs. Material: cultured CD8+ T cells from PBMCs, obtained from culture after CMV antigen stimulation. Receptors were obtained from a human donor in good health (CMV status not recorded). Some clones in this sample may be carry-over from other donors' samples.

The rearrangement uses TRBV6-1 and TRBJ2-1; 10 nucleotides match TRBD1. Unmatched junction bases numbered 7, after V lost 8 bases and J lost 9 bases. This CDR3 comprises 13 residues. The V gene's germline CDR1 is MNHNS and CDR2 SASEGT. The CDR3 loop reads CASRRQGALEQFF. CDR3 in DNA: TGTGCCAGCCGAAGACAGGGGGCGCTTGAGCAGTTCTTC.

V and J are TRBV27 and TRBJ1-5, with TRBD1 identical over 10 bases. The CDR3 has 15 residues. The germline V gene encodes CDR1 MNHEY and CDR2 SMNVEV (reference sequence). V dropped 5 bases and J dropped 6; count of bases not matched to a gene: 7. CDR3 nucleotide sequence: TGTGCCAGCAGTCTCCACGGGACAGGGGTTCAGCCCCAGCATTTT. It codes for CASSLHGTGVQPQHF.

This clonotype was seen repeatedly, ten times or more. The rearrangement links TRBV7-9 to TRBJ2-1, with D tentatively TRBD2 (5 bases). V gave up 5 bases and J gave up 6 bases, with 11 bases separating them. This CDR3 contains 13 residues. Looked up from germline, CDR1 is SEHNR and CDR2 is FQNEAQ (reference sequence). For the CDR3, the DNA is TGTGCCAGCAGCCCTACTAGTGTCAATGAGCAGTTCTTC. It codes for CASSPTSVNEQFF. Based on the CDR3 plus reference TRBV7-9 and TRBJ2-1, the full variable domain is DTGVSQNPRHKITKRGQNVTFRCDPISEHNRLYWYRQTLGQGPEFLTYFQNEAQLEKSRLLSDRFSAERPKGSFSTLEIQRTEQGDSAMYLCASSPTSVNEQFFGPGTRLTVL.

This rearrangement joins TRBV6-2 or TRBV6-3 to TRBJ2-1; maybe TRBD2 (6 bases). Germline V CDR1 and CDR2: MNHEY, SVGEGT. Trimming took off 0 bases at V and 0 bases at J, with 12 bases between the two ends. This CDR3 region has 17 residues. CDR3 loop: CASSYSRRGFSYNEQFF. The DNA of the CDR3 is TGTGCCAGCAGTTACTCGAGGCGGGGCTTCTCCTACAATGAGCAGTTCTTC.

V and J are TRBV14 and TRBJ2-2; either TRBD1 or TRBD2 may fit D (5 bases each). The CDR3 runs to 13 residues. The V end lost 7 bases, the J end lost 4 bases, and 10 bases lay between the germline ends. The germline V gene has CDR1 SGHDN and CDR2 FVKESK. CDR3 coding DNA: TGTGCCAGCATGGGGGACGGCACCGGGGAGCTGTTTTTT. Its protein product is CASMGDGTGELFF.

There are a few counts of this clonotype. The J gene is TRBJ1-2, the V gene TRBV27; D gene unclear. The CDR3 runs to 13 residues. The V gene's germline CDR1 is MNHEY and CDR2 SMNVEV (reference sequence). Trimming removed 0 bases from V and 8 bases from J, with 10 bases in between. For the CDR3, the DNA is TGTGCCAGCAGTTTATCGCCCCTGAGGGGCTACACCTTC. It codes for CASSLSPLRGYTF.

This clonotype has only a few counts. The CDR3 spells CASFTPGPTHF. In nucleotides, the CDR3 is TGTGCCAGCTTCACACCGGGTCCCACCCATTTT. This sequence joins TRBV28 and TRBJ1-5; D unresolved. CDR1 and CDR2 from the germline V gene are MDHEN and SYDVKM. This CDR3 region has 11 residues. V lost 8 bases to trimming and J lost 16 bases, with 18 bases between them.

This clonotype showed up just a few times. V is TRBV19 and J is TRBJ2-7; D is perhaps TRBD2 (6 bases). Germline CDR1 reads LNHDA; CDR2 reads SQIVND (reference sequence). CDR3 length: 16 residues. Trimming cost V 5 bases and J 4 bases, with 21 bases left between them. The CDR3 coding sequence is TGTGCCAGTAGTGCCGGGGGATTGGGAATCGCTTACGAGCAGTACTTC. This encodes CASSAGGLGIAYEQYF.

The rearrangement links TRBV27 to TRBJ1-4; the D is unclear. V was trimmed by 3 bases and J by 4 bases, leaving 6 bases between them. The V gene's germline CDR1 is MNHEY and CDR2 SMNVEV (reference sequence). The CDR3 has 13 residues. CDR3 DNA: TGTGCCAGCAGTTTGATCGATAATGAAAAACTGTTTTTT. Its protein product is CASSLIDNEKLFF.

In its sample, this clonotype was seen a few times. The chain joins TRBV7-6 to TRBJ1-2, with no clear D. CDR3 length: 15 residues. Trimming removed 8 bases from V and 4 bases from J, with 20 bases in between. In germline, CDR1 is SGHVS, CDR2 FNYEAQ. The CDR3 bases are TGTGCCAGCGCCCCCTTAGCCGGAACATTCTATGGCTACACCTTC. Protein sequence: CASAPLAGTFYGYTF.

This clonotype showed up just a few times. The J gene is TRBJ1-2, the V gene TRBV6-6; maybe TRBD1 (5 bases). Germline V gene data show CDR1 as MNHNY and CDR2 as SVGAGI (reference sequence). Trimming took off 0 bases at V and 4 bases at J, with 9 bases between the two ends. The CDR3 has 14 residues. The CDR3 DNA follows: TGTGCCAGCAGTTACTCATCTGGGACCTATGGCTACACCTTC. This codes for CASSYSSGTYGYTF.

The rearrangement joins TRBV6-2 or TRBV6-3 to TRBJ2-3; no clear D gene. The CDR3 covers 14 residues. Trimming took off 5 bases at V and 0 bases at J, with 9 bases between the two ends. Per germline, CDR1 MNHEY and CDR2 SVGEGT. This CDR3 is CASSRRKSTDTQYF. CDR3 bases: TGTGCCAGCAGTCGGCGGAAAAGCACAGATACGCAGTATTTT.

In its sample, this clonotype was seen many times. The chain links TRBV7-2 to TRBJ2-2; D is possibly TRBD1 or TRBD2 (6 bases each). Trimming cost V 7 bases and J 2 bases, with 14 bases left between them. CDR3 length: 15 amino acids. In germline, CDR1 is SGHTA, CDR2 FQGNSA. The CDR3 loop is CASIWGAANTGELFF. The CDR3 DNA follows: TGTGCCAGCATCTGGGGGGCGGCTAACACCGGGGAGCTGTTTTTT.

This clonotype was seen a few times. This chain uses TRBV6-1 with TRBJ1-4, with a tentative D call TRBD1 (6 bases). The V gene lost 2 bases and the J gene lost 8 bases, with 15 bases spanning the gap. The CDR3 loop spans 15 amino acids. Germline loops: CDR1 MNHNS, CDR2 SASEGT. CDR3 loop: CASSELQGLGEKLFF. The CDR3 nucleotides are TGTGCCAGCAGTGAACTCCAGGGGCTTGGGGAAAAACTGTTTTTT.

This clonotype has a count of ten or more. The V call is TRBV7-2, the J call TRBJ2-3; TRBD2 is a possible D gene (7 bases). The CDR3 runs 14 residues. Trimming stripped 8 bases from V and 2 bases from J, with 14 bases between. Germline V gene data show CDR1 as SGHTA and CDR2 as FQGNSA. The CDR3 nucleotides read TGTGCCAGCCCCCCGGGGGGCCCCACAGATACGCAGTATTTT. Encoded protein: CASPPGGPTDTQYF.

V is TRBV15 and J is TRBJ2-7, with TRBD1 matching 10 bases. CDR3 length: 13 residues. After removal of 8 bases from V and 6 bases from J, the junction contained 7 bases not matched to a gene. Germline-derived CDR1 and CDR2 are LNHNV and YYDKDF (reference sequence). The CDR3 DNA reads TGTGCCACCTCCGGGACAGGGGTGGCCGAGCAGTACTTC. Translated: CATSGTGVAEQYF. The full variable domain, in which reference TRBV15 and TRBJ2-7 provide the parts outside the CDR3, is DAMVIQNPRYQVTQFGKPVTLSCSQTLNHNVMYWYQQKSSQAPKLLFHYYDKDFNNEADTPDNFQSRRPNTSFCFLDIRSPGLGDTAMYLCATSGTGVAEQYFGPGTRLTVT.

This chain joins TRBV9 and TRBJ1-2; no clear D. Germline loops: CDR1 SGDLS, CDR2 YYNGEE. CDR3 length: 12 residues. With 5 bases removed from V and 5 bases from J, the gap between germline ends came to 10 bases. The CDR3 reads CASRGREYGYTF. As DNA, the CDR3 is TGTGCCAGCAGGGGCCGGGAGTATGGCTACACCTTC.

The gene calls are TRBV5-6 and TRBJ1-1; 7 bases align to TRBD1. The V segment lost 4 bases and the J segment 0 bases; nucleotides outside the gene matches: 9. CDR3 length: 16 residues. Germline V gene lookup returns CDR1 SGHDT and CDR2 YYEEEE. CDR3 bases: TGTGCCAGCAGCCAGGGGGTTCTTTGGATGAACACTGAAGCTTTCTTT. Translated, it gives CASSQGVLWMNTEAFF. The full variable domain, in which reference TRBV5-6 and TRBJ1-1 provide the parts outside the CDR3, is DAGVTQSPTHLIKTRGQQVTLRCSPKSGHDTVSWYQQALGQGPQFIFQYYEEEERQRGNFPDRFSGHQFPNYSSELNVNALLLGDSALYLCASSQGVLWMNTEAFFGQGTRLTVV.

CDR3 bases: TGTGCCAGCAGTGGACAGGGGGAGGGAGATACGCAGTATTTT. This codes for CASSGQGEGDTQYF. The gene calls are TRBV6-5 and TRBJ2-3; 10 nucleotides agree with TRBD1. The V segment lost 5 bases and the J segment 5 bases; nucleotides outside the gene matches: 4. Germline V gives CDR1 MNHEY, CDR2 SVGAGI. The CDR3 spans 14 residues.

This rearrangement joins TRBV3-1 to TRBJ2-7; D possibly corresponds to TRBD2 (6 bases). CDR1 LGHDT and CDR2 YNNKEL come from the germline V gene (reference sequence). The length of the CDR3 is 14 residues. Deletions cut 1 base from V and 6 bases from J, with 13 bases between. The CDR3 sequence is CASSQGGGAGEQYF. CDR3 in DNA: TGTGCCAGCAGCCAAGGTGGAGGGGCTGGCGAGCAGTACTTC.

The chain combines TRBV7-9 with TRBJ1-1; a weak D match, TRBD1 (6 bases). This CDR3 comprises 13 residues. Between the trimmed V and J ends, which lost 2 bases and 7 bases, there was a span of 11 bases. Germline V gene lookup returns CDR1 SEHNR and CDR2 FQNEAQ (reference sequence). CDR3 nucleotide sequence: TGTGCCAGCAGCTTAAGACAGGAGGATGAAGCTTTCTTT. This encodes CASSLRQEDEAFF.

This chain joins TRBV12-3 or TRBV12-4 and TRBJ2-1, with TRBD2 as a possible D gene (5 bases). The CDR3 totals 16 residues. V lost 0 bases and J lost 0, with 9 bases in between. CDR3 sequence (DNA): TGTGCCAGCAGTTTAGCGCTGGCGGGCTCCTACAATGAGCAGTTCTTC. It codes for CASSLALAGSYNEQFF.

Only a few counts were recorded for this clonotype. J is TRBJ2-3 and V is TRBV7-8; the D is unclear. CDR1 is SGHVS, CDR2 FQNEAQ, per germline. V lost 0 bases to trimming and J lost 3 bases, with 7 bases between them. The CDR3 has 14 residues. CDR3 DNA sequence: TGTGCCAGCAGCTTAGCACCGAAGACAGATACGCAGTATTTT. Amino acid sequence: CASSLAPKTDTQYF.

This clonotype showed up many times. CDR3 residues: CASSPSRGNEQFF. The CDR3 bases are TGTGCCAGCAGCCCCTCTAGGGGGAATGAGCAGTTCTTC. This chain joins TRBV7-6 and TRBJ2-1; the D gene is possibly TRBD1 (6 bases). The CDR3 has 13 residues. Germline V gene sequence: CDR1 SGHVS, CDR2 FNYEAQ. With 5 bases removed from V and 7 bases from J, the gap between germline ends came to 12 bases.

This clonotype was found a few times. The chain joins TRBV7-6 to TRBJ1-3; D unclear. The CDR3 totals 15 residues. V was cut by 2 bases and J by 8 bases, with 16 bases left in between. From germline, CDR1 is SGHVS and CDR2 FNYEAQ. The CDR3 bases are TGTGCCAGCAGCTTATCCCCGGGGTCTCGGTACACCATATATTTT. Translating it yields CASSLSPGSRYTIYF.

Comments on this clonotype: An end of the junction differs from the germline gene, which may be a read error. The chain recombines TRBV27 with TRBJ1-1, with D maybe TRBD1 (5 bases). Germline V gene sequence: CDR1 MNHEY, CDR2 SMNVEV (reference sequence). The CDR3 has 13 residues. This chain's CDR3 is CTSSFGGGTEAFF. The CDR3 DNA sequence: TGTACCAGCAGTTTTGGGGGAGGCACTGAAGCTTTCTTT.

The chain carries TRBV7-9 and TRBJ2-5; possible D gene TRBD2, 5 bases. From germline, CDR1 is SEHNR and CDR2 FQNEAQ (reference sequence). V dropped 5 bases and J dropped 0 bases, with 19 bases sitting between them. CDR3 size: 17 residues. CDR3 region: CASSPPPGEPHQETQYF. The DNA of the CDR3 is TGTGCCAGCAGCCCCCCCCCCGGGGAACCTCACCAAGAGACCCAGTACTTC.

This clonotype occurred a few times. The J gene is TRBJ1-5, the V gene TRBV7-8, with a weak D call TRBD1 (5 bases). Germline assignment: CDR1 SGHVS and CDR2 FQNEAQ. V gave up 2 bases and J gave up 7 bases, with 18 bases separating them. The CDR3 covers 16 residues. CDR3 sequence reads: CASSLSTDSLGQPQHF. CDR3 coding DNA: TGTGCCAGCAGCTTATCCACCGACAGCCTGGGGCAGCCCCAGCATTTT.

The chain employs TRBV2 and TRBJ2-5, with TRBD2 identical over 9 bases. Trimming removed 11 bases from V and 7 bases from J; junction bases left unmatched: 14. The CDR3 sequence is 14 residues long. The germline CDR1 and CDR2 sequences are SNHLY and FYNNEI. CDR3 sequence reads: CAAGGGDKRGTQYF. CDR3 nucleotide sequence: TGTGCCGCGGGGGGGGGTGATAAACGGGGGACCCAGTACTTC.